The T cell receptor beta chain described here comes from a study of vaccination effects on CD4 cells after COVID-19. Generated by immunoSEQ multiplex PCR, the TCRdb table keeps only in-frame clones and is missing some. The table shows about 31,000 clones, with roughly four fifths occurring only once. As concerns this clone: What it binds is not known.

The CDR3 runs 15 residues. Germline CDR1 KGHSH, CDR2 LQKENI. Trimming removed 6 bases at V and 2 bases at J, with 17 bases between. Before sequencing took place, the ViraFEST assay used viral peptide pools to expand antigen-specific CD4+ T cells. Following an approximately eleven-day culture, CD4+ T cells were purified. Each participant was administered two doses of either the BNT162b2 or the mRNA-1273 vaccine. None of the vaccinated had previously contracted SARS-CoV-2, and their nucleocapsid antibodies tested negative. The sequence was collected from a human donor who received a COVID-19 vaccine. This sequence joins TRBV18 and TRBJ2-7, with D tentatively TRBD2 (6 bases). Specimen: CD4+ T cells from PBMCs cultured with HCoV-229E spike peptides, collected after COVID-19 vaccination. The DNA for the CDR3 is TGTGCCAGCTCCCCGGCCGCTAGCGCAACCTACGAGCAGTACTTC. Translation: CASSPAASATYEQYF.